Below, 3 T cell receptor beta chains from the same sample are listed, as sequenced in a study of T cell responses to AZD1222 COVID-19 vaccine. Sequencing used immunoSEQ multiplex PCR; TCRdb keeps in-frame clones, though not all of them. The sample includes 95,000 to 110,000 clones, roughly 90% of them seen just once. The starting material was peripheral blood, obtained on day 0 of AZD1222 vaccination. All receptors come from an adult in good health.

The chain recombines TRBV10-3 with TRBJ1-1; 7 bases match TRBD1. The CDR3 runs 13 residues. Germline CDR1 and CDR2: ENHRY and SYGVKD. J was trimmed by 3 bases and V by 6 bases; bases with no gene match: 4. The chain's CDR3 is CAISRGMDTEAFF. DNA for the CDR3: TGTGCCATCAGCAGGGGGATGGACACTGAAGCTTTCTTT.

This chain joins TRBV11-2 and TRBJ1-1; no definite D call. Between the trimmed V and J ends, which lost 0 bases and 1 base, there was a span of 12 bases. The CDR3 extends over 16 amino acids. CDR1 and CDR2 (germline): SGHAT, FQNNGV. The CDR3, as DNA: TGTGCCAGCAGCTTAGATTTTGGGGTAAAGAACACTGAAGCTTTCTTT. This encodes CASSLDFGVKNTEAFF.

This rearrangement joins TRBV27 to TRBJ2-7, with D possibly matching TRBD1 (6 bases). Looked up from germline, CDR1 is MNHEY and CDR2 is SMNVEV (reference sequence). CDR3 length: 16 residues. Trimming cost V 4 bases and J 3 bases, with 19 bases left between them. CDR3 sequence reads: CASSWQGPKLIYEQYF. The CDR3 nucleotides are TGTGCCAGCAGTTGGCAGGGGCCGAAGCTCATCTACGAGCAGTACTTC.